This T cell receptor beta chain was sequenced for a study of blood T cell repertoires in COVID-19. For the study at large: Spain, Italy and the United States supplied samples that represented acute and convalescent COVID-19. T cells, B-cell-depleted T cells, or PBMCs supplied cDNA or gDNA.

Original processing notes: By means of reference gene primer amplification, nucleated cell counts were estimated. The method was immunoSEQ multiplex PCR; TCRdb's version includes in-frame clones alone and lacks a portion of them. V, J and clone size reflect that table, while D and trimming were determined from the DNA. The sample consists of about 270,000 clones, around 90% of them appearing once. Enrolled during active infection, Seattle patients were then followed longitudinally. The CDR3 has 17 residues. Germline V lookup: CDR1 MGHRA, CDR2 YSYEKL. Trimming at V came to 1 base and at J to 6 bases, leaving 12 bases not matched to a gene.

The sequence came from a person between 18 and 35 years old with COVID-19, enrolled during active disease. Sequencing was performed on peripheral blood. V is TRBV4-1 and J is TRBJ2-3; the match to TRBD1 covers 8 bases. The CDR3 sequence is CASSQGSGRGLRDTQYF. CDR3 bases: TGCGCCAGCAGCCAAGGGTCGGGCAGGGGGCTAAGGGATACGCAGTATTTT.